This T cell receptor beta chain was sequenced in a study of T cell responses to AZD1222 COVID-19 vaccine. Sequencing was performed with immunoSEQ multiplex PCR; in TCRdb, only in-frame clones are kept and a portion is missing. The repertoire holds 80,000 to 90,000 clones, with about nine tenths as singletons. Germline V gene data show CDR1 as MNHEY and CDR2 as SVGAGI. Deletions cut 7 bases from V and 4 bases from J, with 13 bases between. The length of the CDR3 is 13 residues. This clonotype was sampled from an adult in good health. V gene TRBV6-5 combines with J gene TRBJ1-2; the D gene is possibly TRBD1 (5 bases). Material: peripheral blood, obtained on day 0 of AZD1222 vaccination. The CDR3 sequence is CASIKTASYGYTF. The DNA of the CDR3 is TGTGCCAGCATTAAGACAGCAAGCTATGGCTACACCTTC.